The 4 T cell receptor beta chains presented below share a single source sample, sequenced in a study of blood T cell repertoires in COVID-19. Repertoires were generated with immunoSEQ multiplex PCR, while TCRdb's copy carries only in-frame clones and drops some. The sample includes about 96,000 clones, about 90% seen only once; the top ten take about 4.2%. Material: peripheral blood. These receptors all stem from a human donor with COVID-19, enrolled during active disease. The donor label of this sample is uncertain.

This clone has only one observation. This sequence joins TRBV6-5 and TRBJ1-4, with D tentatively TRBD1 (6 bases). CDR3 size: 15 residues. V lost 6 bases to trimming and J lost 10 bases, with 21 bases between them. Per the germline V gene, CDR1 is MNHEY and CDR2 is SVGAGI. CDR3 protein: CASSLNRANGGKLFF. CDR3 sequence (DNA): TGTGCCAGCAGCCTCAACAGGGCAAATGGCGGAAAACTGTTTTTT.

The V and J genes are TRBV6-1 and TRBJ1-1; D not resolved. Germline V gives CDR1 MNHNS, CDR2 SASEGT. With 2 bases removed from V and 3 bases from J, the gap between germline ends came to 10 bases. CDR3 length equals 14 residues. CDR3 in amino acids: CASSEPGLDTEAFF. DNA for the CDR3: TGTGCCAGCAGTGAACCAGGACTGGACACTGAAGCTTTCTTT.

The V gene is TRBV7-9, the J gene TRBJ1-1; TRBD1 matches 8 bases. Germline CDR1 reads SEHNR; CDR2 reads FQNEAQ (reference sequence). Trimming removed 2 bases from V and 7 bases from J; junction bases left unmatched: 18. CDR3 length: 18 residues. CDR3 sequence (DNA): TGTGCCAGCAGCTTACGGACCGGGACAGGCGATCCGAGGGATGAAGCTTTCTTT. As protein: CASSLRTGTGDPRDEAFF.

This clone was counted a single time. The CDR3 region has the DNA TGTGCCAGCAGTCCGGGTTGGGATCAGCCCCAGCATTTT. Residues: CASSPGWDQPQHF. The gene calls are TRBV27 and TRBJ1-5, with D hard to call. V was cut by 5 bases and J by 5 bases, with 10 bases left in between. Germline V CDR1 and CDR2: MNHEY, SMNVEV (reference sequence). The CDR3 has 13 residues.